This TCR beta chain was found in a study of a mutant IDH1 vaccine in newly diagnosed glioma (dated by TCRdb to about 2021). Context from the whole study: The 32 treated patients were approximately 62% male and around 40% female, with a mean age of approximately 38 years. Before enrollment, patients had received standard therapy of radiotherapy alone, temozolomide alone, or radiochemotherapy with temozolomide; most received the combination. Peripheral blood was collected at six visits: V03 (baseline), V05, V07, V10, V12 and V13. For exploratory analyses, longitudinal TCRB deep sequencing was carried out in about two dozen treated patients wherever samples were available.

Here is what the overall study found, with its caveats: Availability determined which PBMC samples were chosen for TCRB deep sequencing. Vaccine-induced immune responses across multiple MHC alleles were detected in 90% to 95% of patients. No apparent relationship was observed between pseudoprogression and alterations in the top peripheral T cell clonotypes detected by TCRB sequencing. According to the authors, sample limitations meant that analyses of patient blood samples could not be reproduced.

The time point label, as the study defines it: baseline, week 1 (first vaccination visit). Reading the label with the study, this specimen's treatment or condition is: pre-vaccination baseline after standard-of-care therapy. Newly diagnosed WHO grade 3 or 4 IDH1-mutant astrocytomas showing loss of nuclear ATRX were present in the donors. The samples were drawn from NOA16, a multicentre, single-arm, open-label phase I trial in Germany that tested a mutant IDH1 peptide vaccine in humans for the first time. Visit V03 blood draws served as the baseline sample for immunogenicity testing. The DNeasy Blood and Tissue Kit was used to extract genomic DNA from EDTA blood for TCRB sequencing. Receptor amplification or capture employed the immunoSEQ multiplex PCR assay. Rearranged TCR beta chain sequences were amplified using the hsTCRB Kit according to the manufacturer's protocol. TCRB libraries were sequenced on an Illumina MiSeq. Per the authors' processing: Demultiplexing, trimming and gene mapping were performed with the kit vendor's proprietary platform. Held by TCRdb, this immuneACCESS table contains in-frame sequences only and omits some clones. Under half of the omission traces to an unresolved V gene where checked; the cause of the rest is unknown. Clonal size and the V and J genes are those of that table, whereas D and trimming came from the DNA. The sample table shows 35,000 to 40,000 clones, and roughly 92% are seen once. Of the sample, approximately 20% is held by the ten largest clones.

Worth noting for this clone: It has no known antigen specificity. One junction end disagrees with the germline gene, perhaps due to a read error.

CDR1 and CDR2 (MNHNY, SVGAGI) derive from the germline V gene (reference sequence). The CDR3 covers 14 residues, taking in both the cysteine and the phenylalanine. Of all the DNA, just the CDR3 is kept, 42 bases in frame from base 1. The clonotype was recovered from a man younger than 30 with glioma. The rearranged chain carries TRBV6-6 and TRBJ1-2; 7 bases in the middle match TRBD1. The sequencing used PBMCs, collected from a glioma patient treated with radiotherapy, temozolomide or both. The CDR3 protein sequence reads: CASNYRGDLNGYTF. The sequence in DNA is TGTGCCAGCAATTACAGGGGCGACTTGAATGGCTACACCTTC.